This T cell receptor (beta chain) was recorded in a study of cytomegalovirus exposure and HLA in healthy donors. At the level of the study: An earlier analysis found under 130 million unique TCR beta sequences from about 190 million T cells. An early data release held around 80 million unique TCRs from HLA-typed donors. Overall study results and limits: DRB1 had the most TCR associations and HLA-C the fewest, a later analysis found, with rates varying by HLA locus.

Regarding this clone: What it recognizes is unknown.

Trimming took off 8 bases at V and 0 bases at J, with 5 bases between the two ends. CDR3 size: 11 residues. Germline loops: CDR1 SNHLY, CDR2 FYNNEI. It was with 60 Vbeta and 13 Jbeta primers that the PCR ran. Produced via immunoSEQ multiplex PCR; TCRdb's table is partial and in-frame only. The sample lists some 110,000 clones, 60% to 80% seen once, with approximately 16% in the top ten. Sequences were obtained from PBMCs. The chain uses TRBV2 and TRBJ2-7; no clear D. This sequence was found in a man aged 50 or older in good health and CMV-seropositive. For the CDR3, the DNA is TGTGCCAGCTCCGGCTCCTACGAGCAGTACTTC. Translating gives CASSGSYEQYF. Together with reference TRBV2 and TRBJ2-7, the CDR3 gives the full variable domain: EPEVTQTPSHQVTQMGQEVILRCVPISNHLYFYWYRQILGQKVEFLVSFYNNEISEKSEIFDDQFSVERPDGSNFTLKIRSTKLEDSAMYFCASSGSYEQYFGPGTRLTVT.